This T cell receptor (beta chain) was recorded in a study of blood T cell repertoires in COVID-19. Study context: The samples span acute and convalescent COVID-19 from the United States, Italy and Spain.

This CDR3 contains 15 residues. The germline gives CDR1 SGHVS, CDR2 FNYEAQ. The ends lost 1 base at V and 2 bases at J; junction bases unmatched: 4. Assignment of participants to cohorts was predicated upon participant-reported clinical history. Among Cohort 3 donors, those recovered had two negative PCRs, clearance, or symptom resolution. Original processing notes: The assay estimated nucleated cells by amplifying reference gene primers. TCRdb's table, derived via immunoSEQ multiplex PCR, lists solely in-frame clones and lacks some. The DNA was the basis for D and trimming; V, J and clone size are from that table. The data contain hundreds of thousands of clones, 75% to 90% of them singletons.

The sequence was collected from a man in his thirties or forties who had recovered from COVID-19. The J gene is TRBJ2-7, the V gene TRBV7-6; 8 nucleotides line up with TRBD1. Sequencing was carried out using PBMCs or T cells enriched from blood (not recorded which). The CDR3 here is CASSLGATGAYEQYF. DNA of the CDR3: TGTGCCAGCAGCTTAGGCGCGACAGGGGCCTACGAGCAGTACTTC. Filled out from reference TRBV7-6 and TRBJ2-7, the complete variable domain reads GAGVSQSPRYKVTKRGQDVALRCDPISGHVSLYWYRQALGQGPEFLTYFNYEAQQDKSGLPNDRFSAERPEGSISTLTIQRTEQRDSAMYRCASSLGATGAYEQYFGPGTRLTVT.